These T cell receptor beta chains were read from a single sample in a study of blood T cell repertoires in COVID-19. Measured with immunoSEQ multiplex PCR; TCRdb has only the in-frame clones, and not every one. The sample has approximately 45,000 clones; approximately 90% are singletons. The sample consisted of peripheral blood. All receptors derive from a man aged 65 to 85 with acute or convalescent COVID-19. Both conserved end residues are part of each CDR3. The order of the fields is J gene, V gene, D gene, CDR3 protein. D genes are given only for firm matches.

>TRBJ2-5|TRBV7-9|TRBD2
CASSRRSVSGGRETQYF
>TRBJ1-2|TRBV27|-
CASRTAGKHGYTF
>TRBJ1-5|TRBV19|TRBD1
CASSSINRGLNQPQHF
>TRBJ1-2|TRBV6-1|-
CASSERGNYGYTF
>TRBJ2-1|TRBV21-1|-
CASSNPPGMGSYNEQFF
>TRBJ1-2|TRBV4-3|-
CASSQEATGNYGYTF
>TRBJ1-2|TRBV18|-
CASSPGLDSNYGYTF
>TRBJ1-4|TRBV2|TRBD1
CASLLTGAANEKLFF
>TRBJ1-2|TRBV25-1|TRBD1
CASSLGDRNYGYTF
>TRBJ1-3|TRBV2|TRBD1
CASNGQARRGNTIYF
>TRBJ1-2|TRBV19|-
CASSGGGHTLSDYGYTF